The rows below give T cell receptor beta chains drawn from one sample of a study of cytomegalovirus exposure and HLA in healthy donors. Sequencing used immunoSEQ multiplex PCR; TCRdb keeps in-frame clones, though not all of them. The sample carries 150,000 or so clones, 75% to 85% recorded once. Sequenced input: PBMCs. Every receptor here comes from a man aged 25-45 years in good health and CMV-seropositive. The CDR3 runs from the conserved cysteine through the conserved F or W. A D gene is named only where the DNA matches it firmly. Expanded clones are given a class, and other clones once, few, many or no size at all.

J | D | size | V | CDR3 | DNA
TRBJ2-7 | NA | NA | TRBV6-6 | CASSYPRTPTDYEQYF | TGTGCCAGCAGTTACCCGAGGACTCCAACCGATTACGAGCAGTACTTC
TRBJ2-7 | NA | NA | TRBV7-8 | CASSLGRPPGEQYF | TGTGCCAGCAGCTTAGGGAGGCCCCCCGGCGAGCAGTACTTC
TRBJ2-7 | TRBD2 | NA | TRBV6-1 | CASSEEWASGIRQYF | TGTGCCAGCAGTGAAGAGTGGGCTAGCGGGATTAGGCAGTACTTC
TRBJ1-3 | NA | NA | TRBV30 | CAWSVQGFSGNTIYF | TGTGCCTGGAGTGTACAGGGATTCTCTGGAAACACCATATATTTT
TRBJ1-2 | NA | NA | TRBV4-2 | CASSEGSPAGSGYTF | TGTGCCAGCAGCGAAGGTAGTCCGGCAGGGTCTGGCTACACCTTC
TRBJ2-4 | TRBD2 | NA | TRBV19 | CASSIRLAGQLKNIQYF | TGTGCCAGTAGTATCCGACTAGCGGGACAACTCAAAAACATTCAGTACTTC
TRBJ2-3 | TRBD2 | NA | TRBV2 | CASSEGRGEIDTQYF | TGTGCCAGCAGTGAGGGTCGGGGGGAGATAGATACGCAGTATTTT
TRBJ2-1 | NA | NA | TRBV25-1 | CASSEETRGNNEQFF | TGTGCCAGCAGTGAAGAGACTAGAGGGAACAATGAGCAGTTCTTC
TRBJ2-1 | TRBD2 | NA | TRBV5-1 | CASSRTSGSENEQFF | TGCGCCAGCAGCCGAACTAGCGGGAGCGAAAATGAGCAGTTCTTC
TRBJ1-2 | NA | NA | TRBV27 | CASRTLSGLEVYTF | TGTGCCAGCAGGACACTTTCGGGCTTGGAGGTCTACACCTTC
TRBJ2-7 | TRBD1 | NA | TRBV27 | CASSDLGQGAGEQYF | TGTGCCAGCAGTGACCTGGGACAGGGGGCAGGGGAGCAGTACTTC
TRBJ2-5 | NA | NA | TRBV5-6 | CASSSGLTTETQYF | TGTGCCAGCAGCTCAGGACTTACTACAGAGACCCAGTACTTC
TRBJ1-2 | NA | NA | TRBV9 | CASSPEGSFNYGYTF | TGTGCCAGCAGCCCCGAGGGCAGCTTTAACTATGGCTACACCTTC
TRBJ2-7 | TRBD2 | NA | TRBV28 | CASSWTTSGVGLYF | TGTGCCAGCAGTTGGACGACTAGCGGGGTGGGTCTGTACTTC
TRBJ2-5 | NA | NA | TRBV6-1 | CASSEARGETQYF | TGTGCCAGCAGTGAAGCACGGGGAGAGACCCAGTACTTC
TRBJ2-2 | NA | NA | TRBV25-1 | CASSPGLVTGELFF | TGTGCCAGCAGCCCGGGGTTGGTGACCGGGGAGCTGTTTTTT
TRBJ1-2 | NA | NA | TRBV19 | CATTSLTSSGGDGYTF | TGTGCCACCACATCTCTCACGAGCTCGGGGGGCGATGGCTACACCTTC
TRBJ1-1 | NA | NA | TRBV7-2 | CASSSFREAFF | TGTGCCAGCAGCTCCTTTAGAGAAGCTTTCTTT
TRBJ1-1 | NA | NA | TRBV7-3 | CASSYAPLRGTEAFF | TGTGCCAGCAGCTACGCGCCCTTGCGCGGCACTGAAGCTTTCTTT
TRBJ1-5 | NA | NA | TRBV2 | CASSETSTGMGNQPQHF | TGTGCCAGCAGTGAAACGAGTACGGGGATGGGCAATCAGCCCCAGCATTTT
TRBJ1-5 | NA | NA | TRBV7-2 | CASSLGGGVDQPQHF | TGTGCCAGCAGCCTAGGAGGGGGGGTGGATCAGCCCCAGCATTTT
TRBJ2-5 | TRBD2 | once | TRBV5-1 | CASSRGTSGETQYF | TGCGCCAGCAGCCGGGGGACTAGCGGAGAGACCCAGTACTTC
TRBJ2-5 | TRBD1 | NA | TRBV6-5 | CASTKDRVGRETQYF | TGTGCCAGCACAAAGGACAGGGTGGGCAGGGAGACCCAGTACTTC
TRBJ1-4 | NA | NA | TRBV5-1 | CASSLSSSRLNEKLFF | TGCGCCAGCAGCTTGTCTTCCAGCAGGCTTAATGAAAAACTGTTTTTT
TRBJ1-1 | TRBD1 | once | TRBV7-3 | CASSPDRVNTEAFF | TGTGCCAGCAGCCCCGACAGGGTGAACACTGAAGCTTTCTTT
TRBJ2-7 | TRBD2 | NA | TRBV6-6 | CASSFLAGVYEQYF | TGTGCCAGCAGTTTCCTAGCGGGGGTATACGAGCAGTACTTC
TRBJ2-7 | NA | NA | TRBV11-3 | CASSSEQVYNPYNSYEQYF | TGTGCCAGCAGCTCAGAACAGGTATACAACCCTTATAACTCCTACGAGCAGTACTTC
TRBJ2-7 | TRBD1 | NA | TRBV6-1 | CASRATGTGTYEQYF | TGTGCCAGCAGGGCCACCGGGACAGGAACCTACGAGCAGTACTTC
TRBJ1-2 | TRBD1 | NA | TRBV5-1 | CASRPGQSLVYTF | TGCGCCAGCAGGCCGGGACAGAGCTTGGTCTACACCTTC
TRBJ1-2 | NA | NA | TRBV19 | CASSPDNERGYTF | TGTGCCAGTAGTCCCGACAACGAAAGGGGCTACACCTTC
TRBJ2-7 | TRBD2 | NA | TRBV27 | CASSSTPGKAQTSGRVYEQYF | TGTGCCAGCAGCTCTACCCCAGGTAAAGCCCAGACTAGCGGGAGAGTTTACGAGCAGTACTTC
TRBJ2-1 | TRBD2 | once | TRBV28 | CASSVTSGRTYNEQFF | TGTGCCAGCAGTGTGACTAGCGGGAGAACCTACAATGAGCAGTTCTTC
TRBJ1-4 | NA | few | TRBV30 | CAWSPGINEKLFF | TGTGCCTGGAGTCCGGGGATTAATGAAAAACTGTTTTTT
TRBJ1-5 | NA | NA | TRBV6-1 | CASSEAPGLPQHF | TGTGCCAGCAGTGAAGCTCCCGGTCTGCCCCAGCATTTT
TRBJ1-1 | TRBD1 | few | TRBV19 | CASNTDRATEAFF | TGTGCCAGTAACACGGACAGGGCGACTGAAGCTTTCTTT
TRBJ2-3 | TRBD2 | NA | TRBV5-1 | CASSLAFLASGGLDTQYF | TGCGCCAGCAGCTTGGCCTTTTTGGCTAGCGGGGGGTTAGATACGCAGTATTTT
TRBJ1-1 | NA | NA | TRBV4-2 | CASSQLQTVNTEAFF | TGTGCCAGCAGCCAACTGCAGACTGTGAACACTGAAGCTTTCTTT
TRBJ2-3 | NA | NA | TRBV5-1 | CASSRDGNPTDTQYF | TGCGCCAGCAGCCGAGACGGGAATCCCACAGATACGCAGTATTTT
TRBJ2-7 | TRBD1 | NA | TRBV29-1 | CSVGTGIGNEQYF | TGCAGCGTTGGGACAGGGATCGGTAACGAGCAGTACTTC
TRBJ2-7 | NA | NA | TRBV2 | CASSDKSEQYF | TGTGCCAGCAGTGATAAGAGCGAGCAGTACTTC
TRBJ2-1 | TRBD1 | NA | TRBV19 | CASDLGDRGYNEQFF | TGTGCCAGTGACCTTGGGGACAGGGGATACAATGAGCAGTTCTTC
TRBJ1-2 | TRBD1 | NA | TRBV7-9 | CASSLRTGRYGYTF | TGTGCCAGCAGCTTACGGACAGGGCGCTATGGCTACACCTTC
TRBJ1-2 | NA | NA | TRBV30 | CAWSVSPSGYTF | TGTGCCTGGAGTGTAAGCCCAAGTGGCTACACCTTC
TRBJ1-4 | NA | NA | TRBV4-1 | CASSATGFATNEKLFF | TGCGCCAGCAGCGCTACAGGGTTCGCAACTAATGAAAAACTGTTTTTT
TRBJ2-7 | TRBD2 | NA | TRBV28 | CASRSTSGSYEQYF | TGTGCCAGCAGAAGCACTAGCGGGAGCTACGAGCAGTACTTC
TRBJ2-3 | TRBD2 | NA | TRBV7-8 | CASSLKGVAGALVDTQYF | TGTGCCAGCAGCTTAAAGGGAGTAGCGGGGGCACTGGTAGATACGCAGTATTTT
TRBJ1-2 | NA | NA | TRBV19 | CASSSRGIHYGYTF | TGTGCCAGTTCCTCTAGGGGCATTCACTATGGCTACACCTTC